A selection of T cell receptor beta chains follows, all from one sample in a study of blood T cell repertoires in COVID-19. Produced via immunoSEQ multiplex PCR; TCRdb's table is partial and in-frame only. This sample yields 150,000 to 180,000 clones, of which roughly 80% are seen a single time; about 12% belongs to the top ten. The material sequenced was peripheral blood. Receptors were obtained from a woman aged 55-70 years with COVID-19, enrolled during active disease. Both conserved end residues are part of each CDR3. The order of the fields is J gene, V gene, CDR3 protein.

TRBJ1-5 TRBV24-1 CATSLMSNQPQHF
TRBJ1-6 TRBV4-1 CASSQDRGQGWSPLHF
TRBJ2-3 TRBV28 CASSSPGQGVADTQYF
TRBJ2-1 TRBV19 CASSKTSGSGGEQFF
TRBJ1-1 TRBV7-6 CASSLGQGAGEAFF
TRBJ2-7 TRBV19 CASSIVSGMGEQYF
TRBJ1-1 TRBV10-3 CAISGTGASLTEAFF
TRBJ1-2 TRBV29-1 CSADRDRGGRAYGYTF
TRBJ1-2 TRBV4-1 CASSQDWAGSGQATFGYGYTF
TRBJ1-6 TRBV3-1/TRBV3-2 CASSPRDRRDSPLHF
TRBJ2-7 TRBV25-1 CASSARTGVEQYF
TRBJ1-4 TRBV5-1 CASSVTGGAGEKLFF
TRBJ2-5 TRBV18 CATTGLRQETQYF
TRBJ2-1 TRBV7-9 CASAAASGYNEQFF
TRBJ1-5 TRBV21-1 CASSKGQDNQPQHF
TRBJ1-3 TRBV19 CASSTGGHGNTIYF